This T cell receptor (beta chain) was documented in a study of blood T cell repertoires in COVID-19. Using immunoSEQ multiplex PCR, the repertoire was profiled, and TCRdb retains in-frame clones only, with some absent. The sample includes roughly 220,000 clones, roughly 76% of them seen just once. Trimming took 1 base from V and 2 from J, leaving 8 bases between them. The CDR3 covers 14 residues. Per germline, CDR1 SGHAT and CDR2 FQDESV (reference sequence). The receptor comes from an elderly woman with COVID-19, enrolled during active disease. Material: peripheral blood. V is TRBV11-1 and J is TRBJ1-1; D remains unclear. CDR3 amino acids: CASSLGPLNTEAFF. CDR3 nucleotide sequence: TGTGCCAGCAGCTTAGGTCCCCTCAACACTGAAGCTTTCTTT.